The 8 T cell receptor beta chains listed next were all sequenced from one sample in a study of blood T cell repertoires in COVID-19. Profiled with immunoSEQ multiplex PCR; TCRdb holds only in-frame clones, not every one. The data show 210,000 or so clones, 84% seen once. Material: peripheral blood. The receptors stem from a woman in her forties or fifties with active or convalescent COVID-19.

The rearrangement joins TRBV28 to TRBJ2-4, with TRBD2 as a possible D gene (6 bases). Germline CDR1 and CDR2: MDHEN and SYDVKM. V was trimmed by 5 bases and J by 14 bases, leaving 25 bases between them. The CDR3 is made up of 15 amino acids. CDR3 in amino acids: CASSPPQGLPHGEYF. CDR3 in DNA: TGTGCCAGCAGTCCCCCGCAGGGACTCCCCCATGGGGAGTACTTC.

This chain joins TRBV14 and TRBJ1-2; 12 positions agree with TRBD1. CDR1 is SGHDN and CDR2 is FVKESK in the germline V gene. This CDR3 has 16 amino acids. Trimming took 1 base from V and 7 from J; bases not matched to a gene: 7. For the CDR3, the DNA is TGTGCCAGCAGCCAAGGGGGACAGGGGGCGGTCTCTGGCTACACCTTC. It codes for CASSQGGQGAVSGYTF.

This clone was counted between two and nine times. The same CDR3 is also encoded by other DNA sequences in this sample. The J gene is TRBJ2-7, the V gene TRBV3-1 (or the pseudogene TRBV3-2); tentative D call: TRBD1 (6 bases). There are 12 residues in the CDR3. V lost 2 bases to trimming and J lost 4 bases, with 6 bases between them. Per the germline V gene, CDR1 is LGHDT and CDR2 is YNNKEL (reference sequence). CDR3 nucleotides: TGTGCCAGCAGCCAACAGGGGTACGAGCAGTACTTC. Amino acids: CASSQQGYEQYF.

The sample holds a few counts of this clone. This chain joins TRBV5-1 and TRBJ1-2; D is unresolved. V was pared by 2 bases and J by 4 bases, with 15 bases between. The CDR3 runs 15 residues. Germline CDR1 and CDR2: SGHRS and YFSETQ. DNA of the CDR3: TGCGCCAGCAGCTTAGCCAGCGCTCGTTCCTATGGCTACACCTTC. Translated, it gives CASSLASARSYGYTF.

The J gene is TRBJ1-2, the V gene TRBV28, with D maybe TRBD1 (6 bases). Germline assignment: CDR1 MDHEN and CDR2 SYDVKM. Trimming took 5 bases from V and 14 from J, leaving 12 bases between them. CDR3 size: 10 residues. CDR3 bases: TGTGCCAGCAGTCGGACAGCCTGGACCTTC. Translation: CASSRTAWTF.

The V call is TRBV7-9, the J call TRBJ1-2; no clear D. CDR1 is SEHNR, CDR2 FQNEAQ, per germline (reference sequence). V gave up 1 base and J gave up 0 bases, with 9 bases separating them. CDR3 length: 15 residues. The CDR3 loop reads CASSLGSPANYGYTF. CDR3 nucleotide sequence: TGTGCCAGCAGCTTAGGATCCCCAGCTAACTATGGCTACACCTTC.

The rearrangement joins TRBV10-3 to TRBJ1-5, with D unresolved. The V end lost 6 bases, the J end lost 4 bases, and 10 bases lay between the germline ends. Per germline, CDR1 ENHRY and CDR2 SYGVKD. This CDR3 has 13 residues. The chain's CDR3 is CAISPGPNQPQHF. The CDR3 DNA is TGTGCCATCAGCCCGGGTCCTAATCAGCCCCAGCATTTT.

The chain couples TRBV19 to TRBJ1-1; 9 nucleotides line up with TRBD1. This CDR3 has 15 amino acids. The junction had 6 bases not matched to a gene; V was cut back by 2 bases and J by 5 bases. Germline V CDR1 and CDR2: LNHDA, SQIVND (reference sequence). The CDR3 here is CASSIPGTGRTEAFF. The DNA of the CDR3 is TGTGCCAGTAGTATACCCGGGACAGGGAGGACTGAAGCTTTCTTT.